This T cell receptor beta chain was recovered during a study of siplizumab effects on memory and regulatory T cells. In each sample, around 96,000 TCR templates were assayed. Profiling relied on immunoSEQ multiplex PCR, and the TCRdb table lists in-frame clones only, not all of them. Here the sample spans some 99,000 clones, 90% to 95% being singletons. The CDR3 has 14 amino acids. Germline lookup yields CDR1 MNHEY and CDR2 SVGAGI. V was pared by 1 base and J by 2 bases, with 9 bases between. Whole-study results and caveats: Unstimulated naive T cells seemed to show more diversity than memory cells did, and they also seemed to be among the major contributors to the alloresponse. The alloreactive clones that mapped to unstimulated subsets made up only a minor fraction. Suppressive activity of Tregs proliferating in siplizumab cultures remained unconfirmed.

A note on this clone: Its matching antigen is unknown.

The sequence derives from a human donor in good health. This chain links TRBV6-5 with TRBJ2-7; D is unresolved. Specimen: Tregs sorted from blood. Written as DNA, the CDR3 is TGTGCCAGCAGTTACTTGGCAGGAACCTACGAGCAGTACTTC. It specifies CASSYLAGTYEQYF.